These 20 T cell receptor beta chains were sequenced from one sample in a study of CD8+ T cells in alopecia areata. cDNA prepared by RNA extraction and subsequent reverse transcription served as the template for sequencing. Assay: immunoSEQ multiplex PCR; the TCRdb copy retains only in-frame clones and omits some. This table holds about 150,000 clones, 40% to 50% found once. Sequenced sample: CD4+ T cells sorted from blood. These receptors originate from a human donor with alopecia areata.

The chain couples TRBV27 to TRBJ1-1; 7 bases are shared with TRBD1. Germline V gives CDR1 MNHEY, CDR2 SMNVEV (reference sequence). The CDR3 runs 13 residues. V gave up 10 bases and J gave up 5 bases; unmatched junction bases: 10. The CDR3 sequence is CATVGRGRTEAFF. DNA for the CDR3: TGTGCCACTGTAGGTAGGGGGCGTACTGAAGCTTTCTTT.

The sample holds a few counts of this clone. The chain recombines TRBV7-2 with TRBJ1-2; 7 nucleotides line up with TRBD1. Germline assignment: CDR1 SGHTA and CDR2 FQGNSA. V was pared by 2 bases and J by 5 bases, with 8 bases of the junction left unmatched. The CDR3 extends over 15 amino acids. The CDR3 nucleotides are TGTGCCAGCAGCTTAAGGCTCGGGACAGAATATGGCTACACCTTC. Encoded protein: CASSLRLGTEYGYTF.

The chain combines TRBV2 with TRBJ2-7; D remains unclear. The germline V gene encodes CDR1 SNHLY and CDR2 FYNNEI. This CDR3 is 15 amino acids long. Trimming pared 1 base from V and 7 bases from J, leaving 17 bases between. As DNA, the CDR3 is TGTGCCAGCAGTGAAGTTCGGCCCGCCTCGCGAGAGCAGTACTTC. Amino acid sequence: CASSEVRPASREQYF.

V usage is TRBV27 and J usage is TRBJ2-7; 8 bases match TRBD2. The germline gives CDR1 MNHEY, CDR2 SMNVEV (reference sequence). Germline trimming cut 7 bases from V and 1 base from J; bases unmatched to any gene: 6. The CDR3 is 14 residues long. The CDR3 region has the DNA TGTGCCAGCATGGCCGGGAGGGGGTCCTACGAGCAGTACTTC. This codes for CASMAGRGSYEQYF.

This clone was counted a single time. The chain carries TRBV6-6 and TRBJ1-1; D unclear. Germline V gene sequence: CDR1 MNHNY, CDR2 SVGAGI (reference sequence). The CDR3 covers 13 residues. V gave up 4 bases and J gave up 1 base, with 7 bases separating them. The DNA for the CDR3 is TGTGCCAGCAGTTCTCCAGGGAACACTGAAGCTTTCTTT. Translating it yields CASSSPGNTEAFF.

This sequence joins TRBV11-2 and TRBJ2-3, with 8 positions matching TRBD2. V trimming: 5 bases; J trimming: 3 bases; junction bases outside the gene matches: 7. CDR3 length: 15 residues. The germline V gene has CDR1 SGHAT and CDR2 FQNNGV. In DNA form, the CDR3 reads TGTGCCAGCAGCGGCAGCGGGAGCAGTACAGATACGCAGTATTTT. Its translation is CASSGSGSSTDTQYF.

This clone showed up many times. The chain couples TRBV10-3 to TRBJ1-3; possible D gene TRBD1, 6 bases. There are 16 residues in the CDR3. CDR1 and CDR2 (germline): ENHRY, SYGVKD. V lost 6 bases and J 0 bases, leaving 15 bases between the germline ends. The CDR3 here is CAIRRTVSSSGNTIYF. CDR3 sequence (DNA): TGTGCCATCAGAAGGACAGTAAGCTCCTCTGGAAACACCATATATTTT.

This clone was recorded a few times. This chain links TRBV28 with TRBJ2-5; 10 positions match TRBD1. Germline CDR1 MDHEN, CDR2 SYDVKM. Trimming at V came to 9 bases and at J to 5 bases, leaving 12 bases not matched to a gene. The CDR3 consists of 15 residues. The CDR3 is CASEEDRGKYETQYF. In DNA form, the CDR3 reads TGTGCCAGTGAAGAGGACAGGGGGAAGTATGAGACCCAGTACTTC.

The chain employs TRBV27 and TRBJ2-1; 10 bases agree with TRBD2. Trimming removed 6 bases from V and 4 bases from J; junction bases left unmatched: 6. The CDR3 runs 15 residues. The germline gives CDR1 MNHEY, CDR2 SMNVEV (reference sequence). The CDR3 protein is CASSHSTSGYNEQFF. Written as DNA, the CDR3 is TGTGCCAGCAGCCATTCGACTAGCGGGTACAATGAGCAGTTCTTC.

The chain joins TRBV30 to TRBJ2-2; D uncertain. The CDR3 has 13 amino acids. Deletions cut 2 bases from V and 9 bases from J, with 13 bases between. CDR1 GTSNPN and CDR2 SVGIG come from the germline V gene (reference sequence). In nucleotides, the CDR3 is TGTGCCTGGAGTAGGAGTGAGATCTGGGAGCTGTTTTTT. Its protein product is CAWSRSEIWELFF.

This chain links TRBV19 with TRBJ2-1; 10 bases agree with TRBD1. The CDR3 consists of 15 residues. Germline assignment: CDR1 LNHDA and CDR2 SQIVND (reference sequence). Trimming cost V 5 bases and J 3 bases; bases outside gene matches: 4. In DNA form, the CDR3 reads TGTGCCAGTAGTCAAAGGACAGGGGGCTACAATGAGCAGTTCTTC. Encoded protein: CASSQRTGGYNEQFF. Supplemented by reference TRBV19 and TRBJ2-1, the full variable domain reads DGGITQSPKYLFRKEGQNVTLSCEQNLNHDAMYWYRQDPGQGLRLIYYSQIVNDFQKGDIAEGYSVSREKKESFPLTVTSAQKNPTAFYLCASSQRTGGYNEQFFGPGTRLTVL.

J is TRBJ1-1 and V is TRBV19, with TRBD1 as a possible D gene (5 bases). This CDR3 is 13 amino acids long. The germline V gene encodes CDR1 LNHDA and CDR2 SQIVND (reference sequence). V lost 5 bases to trimming and J lost 3 bases, with 10 bases between them. In DNA, the CDR3 is TGTGCCAGTAGTTACGACAGAGACACTGAAGCTTTCTTT. Translating gives CASSYDRDTEAFF.

The V and J genes are TRBV5-1 and TRBJ2-3; D is ambiguous. The CDR3 length is 13 residues. Trimming removed 4 bases from V and 0 bases from J, with 6 bases in between. Germline V gene sequence: CDR1 SGHRS, CDR2 YFSETQ. CDR3 in DNA: TGCGCCAGCAGCACAACTAGCACAGATACGCAGTATTTT. Translating gives CASSTTSTDTQYF.

The rearrangement uses TRBV29-1 and TRBJ1-2, with D hard to call. This CDR3 region has 12 residues. V lost 7 bases to trimming and J lost 2 bases, with 11 bases between them. Germline V CDR1 and CDR2: SQVTM, ANQGSEA. As DNA, the CDR3 is TGCAGCGCAGGCGGGCAGAACTATGGCTACACCTTC. This encodes CSAGGQNYGYTF.

CDR3 sequence: CASKRALIQETQYF. DNA of the CDR3: TGTGCCAGCAAGAGGGCACTGATCCAAGAGACCCAGTACTTC. The rearrangement joins TRBV6-5 to TRBJ2-5, with D possibly matching TRBD2 (5 bases). The CDR3 sequence is 14 residues long. The V gene's germline CDR1 is MNHEY and CDR2 SVGAGI. Trimming removed 7 bases at V and 1 base at J, with 13 bases between.

This chain's CDR3 is CASSRGLAEITDTQYF. Here the CDR3 DNA reads TGTGCCAGCAGCCGAGGACTAGCGGAAATCACAGATACGCAGTATTTT. This chain uses TRBV5-4 with TRBJ2-3, with 10 nucleotides matching TRBD2. J gave up 2 bases and V 4 bases, and 7 bases lay outside the gene matches. The germline V gene has CDR1 SGHNT and CDR2 YYREEE (reference sequence). The CDR3 extends over 16 amino acids. Full variable domain (remainder filled in from reference TRBV5-4 and TRBJ2-3): ETGVTQSPTHLIKTRGQQVTLRCSSQSGHNTVSWYQQALGQGPQFIFQYYREEENGRGNFPPRFSGLQFPNYSSELNVNALELDDSALYLCASSRGLAEITDTQYFGPGTRLTVL.

This clone has only a few counts. This chain connects TRBV2 to TRBJ2-5, with D tentatively TRBD2 (6 bases). The ends were cut back, 5 bases at V and 5 bases at J, with 12 bases in the middle. The V gene's germline CDR1 is SNHLY and CDR2 FYNNEI. CDR3 length: 13 residues. The CDR3 here is CASSPGSGETQYF. As DNA, the CDR3 is TGTGCCAGCAGTCCCGGGAGCGGGGAGACCCAGTACTTC.

There are a few counts of this clone. This chain connects TRBV27 to TRBJ1-1; unclear D gene. The V end lost 5 bases, the J end lost 12 bases, and 19 bases lay between the germline ends. Germline lookup yields CDR1 MNHEY and CDR2 SMNVEV (reference sequence). The CDR3 extends over 13 amino acids. Written as DNA, the CDR3 is TGTGCCAGCAGTACTCCGGATCGGGTAGTGTCTTTCTTT. Encoded protein: CASSTPDRVVSFF.

This clone occurred a few times. The genes are TRBV2 and TRBJ2-3; the D gene could be TRBD1 or TRBD2 (6 bases each). Germline lookup yields CDR1 SNHLY and CDR2 FYNNEI. Trimming removed 1 base from V and 7 bases from J, with 15 bases in between. CDR3 length equals 15 residues. CDR3 loop: CASSEESTGGHTQYF. CDR3 nucleotides: TGTGCCAGCAGTGAAGAATCTACCGGGGGCCATACGCAGTATTTT.

This chain uses TRBV4-1 with TRBJ2-3; the D is unclear. With 2 bases removed from V and 5 bases from J, the gap between germline ends came to 8 bases. From germline, CDR1 is MGHRA and CDR2 YSYEKL. The CDR3 length is 13 residues. This CDR3 is CASSQLERDTQYF. DNA for the CDR3: TGCGCCAGCAGCCAACTAGAGCGAGATACGCAGTATTTT.